One T cell receptor beta chain is described in this entry. V gave up 4 bases and J gave up 4 bases; unmatched junction bases: 11. This CDR3 spans 17 amino acids. Per germline, CDR1 GTSNPN and CDR2 SVGIG (reference sequence). As processed by the authors: The authors estimated nucleated cell counts from reference gene primer amplification. The protocol was immunoSEQ multiplex PCR, while the TCRdb copy is restricted to in-frame clones and leaves out a portion. The DNA was the basis for D and trimming; V, J and clone size are from that table. Here the sample spans more than 200,000 clones, about four fifths being singletons. The data belong to a study of blood T cell repertoires in COVID-19. About the study: The United States, Italy and Spain were the sources of the acute and convalescent COVID-19 samples. PBMCs, B-cell-depleted T cells, or T cells provided the cDNA or gDNA that made up the material.

The chain joins TRBV30 to TRBJ2-1; 12 bases align to TRBD2. This receptor was taken from a man aged 45 to 65 with active or convalescent COVID-19. The material sequenced was peripheral blood. CDR3 bases: TGTGCCTGGAAGGCTAGCGGGGGGGCCTTATCGTACAATGAGCAGTTCTTC. It translates to CAWKASGGALSYNEQFF.